This T cell receptor beta chain was sequenced during a study of blood T cell repertoires in COVID-19. Study at large: Acute and convalescent COVID-19 specimens originated in the United States, Italy and Spain. PBMCs, B-cell-depleted T cells, or T cells were the source of the cDNA or gDNA that made up the material.

Repertoires were generated with immunoSEQ multiplex PCR, while TCRdb's copy carries only in-frame clones and drops some. The table lists about 230,000 clones, around 83% of them singletons, with roughly 7% in the top ten. The length of the CDR3 is 15 residues. In germline, CDR1 is MNHNS, CDR2 SASEGT. V was trimmed by 1 base and J by 4 bases, leaving 11 bases between them. The sequence derives from a woman in her forties or fifties with acute or convalescent COVID-19. The chain carries TRBV6-1 and TRBJ1-5; no definite D call. Sequencing input: peripheral blood. The CDR3 DNA follows: TGTGCCAGCAGTGAAGGGGCAGACCAGAATCAGCCCCAGCATTTT. It codes for CASSEGADQNQPQHF.